The 5 T cell receptor beta chains below come from one sample, sequenced in a study of T-cell reconstitution after alpha-beta-depleted transplantation in children. Unique molecular identifiers tagged the TCRbeta library. TCRdb reprocessed the PCR reads with MiXCR, giving one entry per CDR3 protein. Of more than 85,000 distinct CDR3 sequences listed, 4.5% to 7.5% are singletons. The sequenced sample was PBMCs, mostly from graft donor cells, obtained 60 days after TCRalphabeta/CD19-depleted stem cell transplant. Receptors originate from a female patient aged 2-9 years who had a stem cell transplant for Fanconi anemia, so the T cells may come from the graft donor.

This clonotype appeared many times. J is TRBJ2-3 and V is TRBV5-1; 7 bases map to TRBD2. The CDR3 is 16 residues long. From germline, CDR1 is SGHRS and CDR2 YFSETQ. V trimming: 4 bases; J trimming: 2 bases; junction bases outside the gene matches: 10. CDR3 bases: TGCGCCAGCAGCCCTGGGGTAGCGGGTACCACAGATACGCAGTATTTT. Its translation: CASSPGVAGTTDTQYF.

This clonotype showed up just a few times. The chain uses TRBV28 and TRBJ1-6, with a tentative D call TRBD1 (5 bases). V was pared by 5 bases and J by 9 bases, with 14 bases between. The CDR3 is 14 amino acids. Germline V gives CDR1 MDHEN, CDR2 SYDVKM. The CDR3 protein is CASSPTGPLSPLHF. CDR3 coding DNA: TGTGCCAGCAGTCCTACGGGGCCACTTTCACCCCTCCACTTT.

The chain joins TRBV14 to TRBJ1-1, with a weak D call TRBD1 (5 bases). Germline lookup yields CDR1 SGHDN and CDR2 FVKESK. Between the trimmed V and J ends, which lost 1 base and 5 bases, there was a span of 8 bases. This CDR3 comprises 13 residues. The CDR3 DNA reads TGTGCCAGCAGCCAAGCAGGGCGTACTGAAGCTTTCTTT. Protein product: CASSQAGRTEAFF.

This clonotype has ten or more counts. The rearrangement joins TRBV14 to TRBJ1-1; D gene ambiguous. V shed 3 bases and J shed 1 base, with 3 bases lying between them. Per germline, CDR1 SGHDN and CDR2 FVKESK. CDR3 length equals 12 residues. CDR3 region: CASSHRNTEAFF. The CDR3 nucleotides read TGTGCCAGCAGCCACAGGAACACTGAAGCTTTCTTT.

This clonotype was recorded many times. The rearrangement uses TRBV29-1 and TRBJ2-3, with 8 bases that match TRBD1. V lost 6 bases and J lost 2; bases outside the gene matches: 4. The CDR3 covers 13 residues. Per germline, CDR1 SQVTM and CDR2 ANQGSEA. As DNA, the CDR3 is TGCAGCGTCGGACAGGGCGACACAGATACGCAGTATTTT. Its protein product is CSVGQGDTDTQYF.